Listed below are T cell receptor beta chains from one sample, sequenced in a study of graft-versus-host responses after intestinal transplantation. Using immunoSEQ multiplex PCR, the repertoire was profiled, and TCRdb retains in-frame clones only, with some absent. The table has approximately 16,000 clones, about 55% seen once. The material was ileum tissue, obtained 524 days after transplant. These receptors originate from a human patient who received an intestinal transplant, so some T cells may come from the graft donor. The CDR3 runs from the conserved cysteine through the conserved F or W. A D gene is named only where the DNA matches it firmly. Not all rows give a size; the values are once, few, many and, for expanded clones, a class.

j_gene: TRBJ2-7; abundance: .; d_gene: .; v_gene: TRBV29-1; len: 11; CDR3nt: TGCAGCGTCGGGGTGTCCTACGAGCAGTACTTC; CDR3aa: CSVGVSYEQYF
j_gene: TRBJ2-2; abundance: .; d_gene: .; v_gene: TRBV14; len: 18; CDR3nt: TGTGCCAGCAGCCAAGCAGGCCCAGAAGGGGAGAACACCGGGGAGCTGTTTTTT; CDR3aa: CASSQAGPEGENTGELFF
j_gene: TRBJ2-5; abundance: .; d_gene: TRBD1; v_gene: TRBV5-8; len: 15; CDR3nt: TGTGCCAGCAGCCATCGACAGGGGGTATGGGAGACCCAGTACTTC; CDR3aa: CASSHRQGVWETQYF
j_gene: TRBJ2-3; abundance: .; d_gene: TRBD1; v_gene: TRBV4-3; len: 16; CDR3nt: TGCGCCAGCAGCCAAGTGGCGCAGGGGGACACAGATACGCAGTATTTT; CDR3aa: CASSQVAQGDTDTQYF
j_gene: TRBJ2-7; abundance: .; d_gene: TRBD1; v_gene: TRBV7-9; len: 14; CDR3nt: TGTGCCAGCAGCAAAGGACAGGGGGCCTACGAGCAGTACTTC; CDR3aa: CASSKGQGAYEQYF
j_gene: TRBJ1-2; abundance: few; d_gene: .; v_gene: TRBV2; len: 14; CDR3nt: TGTGCCAGCAGTGAAAACAGGAATCGCTATGGCTACACCTTC; CDR3aa: CASSENRNRYGYTF
j_gene: TRBJ2-1; abundance: few; d_gene: TRBD2; v_gene: TRBV27; len: 14; CDR3nt: TGTGCCAGCAGGGTAGCGGGGGCCCCCGGTGAGCAGTTCTTC; CDR3aa: CASRVAGAPGEQFF
j_gene: TRBJ1-2; abundance: once; d_gene: TRBD1; v_gene: TRBV6-6; len: 14; CDR3nt: TGTGCCAGCAGCAGACAGGGGGCGACTTATGGCTACACCTTC; CDR3aa: CASSRQGATYGYTF
j_gene: TRBJ2-7; abundance: .; d_gene: TRBD1; v_gene: TRBV4-3; len: 15; CDR3nt: TGCGCCAGCAGCCAAGGGCGACAGGGAAGGTACGAGCAGTACTTC; CDR3aa: CASSQGRQGRYEQYF
j_gene: TRBJ1-4; abundance: .; d_gene: .; v_gene: TRBV5-8; len: 15; CDR3nt: TGTGCCAGCAGCTTCACTCGGTCAACTAATGAAAAACTGTTTTTT; CDR3aa: CASSFTRSTNEKLFF
j_gene: TRBJ2-3; abundance: .; d_gene: .; v_gene: TRBV30; len: 14; CDR3nt: TGTGCCTGGAACGAGGCAACTAGCACAGATACGCAGTATTTT; CDR3aa: CAWNEATSTDTQYF
j_gene: TRBJ2-7; abundance: .; d_gene: .; v_gene: TRBV2; len: 15; CDR3nt: TGTGCCAGCAGTGAATACCCCGAGGGGGACTACGAGCAGTACTTC; CDR3aa: CASSEYPEGDYEQYF
j_gene: TRBJ2-7; abundance: once; d_gene: TRBD2; v_gene: TRBV4-3; len: 18; CDR3nt: TGCGCCAGCAGCCAAGAAAGGGTGGCTAGCGGGGGGATTTACGAGCAGTACTTC; CDR3aa: CASSQERVASGGIYEQYF
j_gene: TRBJ2-7; abundance: .; d_gene: TRBD1; v_gene: TRBV6-5; len: 14; CDR3nt: TGTGCCAGCAGACCCGGGACAGGGACGGGCGAGCAGTACTTC; CDR3aa: CASRPGTGTGEQYF
j_gene: TRBJ2-7; abundance: .; d_gene: .; v_gene: TRBV6-5; len: 14; CDR3nt: TGTGCCAGCAGTTACCAGGCGGGACCCCACGAGCAGTACTTC; CDR3aa: CASSYQAGPHEQYF
j_gene: TRBJ1-1; abundance: .; d_gene: TRBD1; v_gene: TRBV19; len: 14; CDR3nt: TGTGCCAGTAGTATAAACAGGGGCGGCACTGAAGCTTTCTTT; CDR3aa: CASSINRGGTEAFF
j_gene: TRBJ2-7; abundance: medium-sized; d_gene: TRBD1; v_gene: TRBV14; len: 15; CDR3nt: TGTGCCAGCAGTCAAGGGACAGGATTTTCCTACGAGCAGTACTTC; CDR3aa: CASSQGTGFSYEQYF
j_gene: TRBJ2-7; abundance: .; d_gene: TRBD2; v_gene: TRBV5-4; len: 14; CDR3nt: TGTGCCAGCAGCTTTAGCGGGGGGGCCTACGAGCAGTACTTC; CDR3aa: CASSFSGGAYEQYF
j_gene: TRBJ1-5; abundance: .; d_gene: .; v_gene: TRBV4-3; len: 14; CDR3nt: TGCGCCAGCAGCCAAGATCTGTCTGATCAGCCCCAGCATTTT; CDR3aa: CASSQDLSDQPQHF
j_gene: TRBJ1-1; abundance: .; d_gene: .; v_gene: TRBV19; len: 17; CDR3nt: TGTGCCAGTAGTACTCAGACAGGCTCCTTGATGAACACTGAAGCTTTCTTT; CDR3aa: CASSTQTGSLMNTEAFF
j_gene: TRBJ2-5; abundance: .; d_gene: .; v_gene: TRBV5-1; len: 14; CDR3nt: TGCGCCAGCAGCTCGACTCCGGTCCAAGAGACCCAGTACTTC; CDR3aa: CASSSTPVQETQYF
j_gene: TRBJ2-2; abundance: .; d_gene: .; v_gene: TRBV5-1; len: 13; CDR3nt: TGCGCCAGCAGCCCGGGGGACACCGGGGAGCTGTTTTTT; CDR3aa: CASSPGDTGELFF
j_gene: TRBJ2-1; abundance: once; d_gene: TRBD1; v_gene: TRBV18; len: 15; CDR3nt: TGTGCCAGCTCACCAAGACAGGGGGCAGGGAATGAGCAGTTCTTC; CDR3aa: CASSPRQGAGNEQFF
j_gene: TRBJ1-5; abundance: .; d_gene: .; v_gene: TRBV6-1; len: 15; CDR3nt: TGTGCCAGCAGTGAAGTTATGGGCCTCAGGCAGCCCCAGCATTTT; CDR3aa: CASSEVMGLRQPQHF
j_gene: TRBJ2-1; abundance: .; d_gene: TRBD1; v_gene: TRBV4-3; len: 15; CDR3nt: TGCGCCAGCAGCCAAGGATCCGGGACAGCTAATGAGCAGTTCTTC; CDR3aa: CASSQGSGTANEQFF
j_gene: TRBJ2-7; abundance: .; d_gene: TRBD2; v_gene: TRBV7-2; len: 16; CDR3nt: TGTGCCAGCAGCTTAGCCAGACTAGCATCATCCTACGAGCAGTACTTC; CDR3aa: CASSLARLASSYEQYF
j_gene: TRBJ2-1; abundance: .; d_gene: TRBD2; v_gene: TRBV6-5; len: 13; CDR3nt: TGTGCCAGCCAGCGGGGGCCATACAATGAGCAGTTCTTC; CDR3aa: CASQRGPYNEQFF
j_gene: TRBJ1-1; abundance: .; d_gene: .; v_gene: TRBV5-1; len: 14; CDR3nt: TGCGCCAGCAGCGTCTCTCTGGGAGACACTGAAGCTTTCTTT; CDR3aa: CASSVSLGDTEAFF
j_gene: TRBJ2-6; abundance: .; d_gene: .; v_gene: TRBV29-1; len: 14; CDR3nt: TGCAGCGTTGTGGAGTTCTCTGGGGCCAACGTCCTGACTTTC; CDR3aa: CSVVEFSGANVLTF
j_gene: TRBJ1-1; abundance: .; d_gene: TRBD1; v_gene: TRBV30; len: 16; CDR3nt: TGTGCCTGGAGTAACTGGGCCAGGGGGCGCGGAACTGAAGCTTTCTTT; CDR3aa: CAWSNWARGRGTEAFF
j_gene: TRBJ2-1; abundance: once; d_gene: .; v_gene: TRBV19; len: 13; CDR3nt: TGTGCCAGTAGTGGCGGGCTCCACAATGAGCAGTTCTTC; CDR3aa: CASSGGLHNEQFF
j_gene: TRBJ1-2; abundance: .; d_gene: .; v_gene: TRBV5-8; len: 16; CDR3nt: TGTGCCAGCACCCCTCCGGGTCTACCTCCTAACTATGGCTACACCTTC; CDR3aa: CASTPPGLPPNYGYTF
j_gene: TRBJ2-1; abundance: .; d_gene: TRBD2; v_gene: TRBV30; len: 15; CDR3nt: TGTGCCTGGACCCTGGGACTAGCGGGTAACAATGAGCAGTTCTTC; CDR3aa: CAWTLGLAGNNEQFF
j_gene: TRBJ2-3; abundance: .; d_gene: TRBD2; v_gene: TRBV6-1; len: 15; CDR3nt: TGTGCCAGCAGTCCGACTAGCGGGGGCTCAGATACGCAGTATTTT; CDR3aa: CASSPTSGGSDTQYF
j_gene: TRBJ1-2; abundance: medium-sized; d_gene: TRBD1; v_gene: TRBV18; len: 14; CDR3nt: TGTGCCAGCTCGCAGGGCAGGACAGGGGAAGATTACACCTTC; CDR3aa: CASSQGRTGEDYTF
j_gene: TRBJ1-2; abundance: .; d_gene: TRBD1; v_gene: TRBV10-2; len: 13; CDR3nt: TGCGCCAGCAGCCTGACAGGGAACTATGGCTACACCTTC; CDR3aa: CASSLTGNYGYTF
j_gene: TRBJ1-5; abundance: few; d_gene: TRBD1; v_gene: TRBV19; len: 16; CDR3nt: TGTGCCAGTGCTCCAACAGGGGTGAATGCCAATCAGCCCCAGCATTTT; CDR3aa: CASAPTGVNANQPQHF
j_gene: TRBJ2-7; abundance: .; d_gene: TRBD2; v_gene: TRBV27; len: 14; CDR3nt: TGTGCCAGCAGTTTCGCGGGGGGGCGGCGCGAGCAGTACTTC; CDR3aa: CASSFAGGRREQYF
j_gene: TRBJ2-5; abundance: .; d_gene: TRBD1; v_gene: TRBV2; len: 16; CDR3nt: TGTGCCAGCAGTGAAACCCGACAGGGTGAGGGAGAGACCCAGTACTTC; CDR3aa: CASSETRQGEGETQYF
j_gene: TRBJ2-1; abundance: once; d_gene: .; v_gene: TRBV4-3; len: 16; CDR3nt: TGCGCCAGCAGCCACGATCAGGGGAGCTCCTACAATGAGCAGTTCTTC; CDR3aa: CASSHDQGSSYNEQFF
j_gene: TRBJ2-7; abundance: few; d_gene: TRBD2; v_gene: TRBV7-2; len: 15; CDR3nt: TGTGCCAGCAGCTTAGAAGCGGGGGGGCACTACGAGCAGTACTTC; CDR3aa: CASSLEAGGHYEQYF